This is a list of T cell receptor beta chains from one sample in a study of blood T cells in healthy people across ages. From the 5' RACE reads, TCRdb called clonotypes with MiXCR, one entry per CDR3 protein. The repertoire holds roughly 2 million distinct CDR3 sequences, roughly 49% seen once, with approximately 2% in the top ten. Sequenced input: blood. These TCRs come from a woman aged 40 to 50 in good health. Both conserved end residues are trimmed from each CDR3. The order of the fields is V gene, J gene, CDR3 length, D gene, CDR3 protein. D genes are given only for firm matches.

V: TRBV20-1
J: TRBJ1-5
length: 13
D: NA
CDR3: SANPGPQFGQPQH

V: TRBV16
J: TRBJ2-3
length: 13
D: NA
CDR3: ASQRGTDFTDTQY

V: TRBV7-9
J: TRBJ2-7
length: 9
D: NA
CDR3: ASSSTYEQY

V: TRBV7-3
J: TRBJ2-1
length: 9
D: NA
CDR3: ASSRGELQF

V: TRBV27
J: TRBJ2-1
length: 12
D: TRBD1
CDR3: ASSLGTARNEQF

V: TRBV21-1
J: TRBJ2-1
length: 14
D: NA
CDR3: ASSKNEAGTYNEQF

V: TRBV12-3/TRBV12-4
J: TRBJ2-1
length: 14
D: NA
CDR3: ASSPLLGRSYNEQF

V: TRBV7-9
J: TRBJ1-4
length: 14
D: NA
CDR3: ASSLGWTETNEKLF

V: TRBV7-2
J: NA
length: 10
D: NA
CDR3: ASSLERVEQY

V: TRBV10-3
J: TRBJ2-3
length: 13
D: NA
CDR3: AISTSTGYKDTQY

V: TRBV20-1
J: TRBJ2-7
length: 8
D: NA
CDR3: SARSGEQY

V: TRBV15
J: TRBJ1-1
length: 13
D: NA
CDR3: ATSRDDRKNTEAF

V: TRBV28
J: TRBJ2-6
length: 14
D: NA
CDR3: ASRGRTRTGANVLT

V: TRBV10-3
J: TRBJ2-1
length: 12
D: NA
CDR3: AIYGGGSYNEQF

V: TRBV7-9
J: TRBJ1-1
length: 13
D: NA
CDR3: ASSASDSLNTEAF

V: TRBV6-5
J: TRBJ2-3
length: 13
D: TRBD1
CDR3: ASGRGTGSTDTQY

V: TRBV6-2/TRBV6-3
J: NA
length: 13
D: NA
CDR3: ASSYRGGASATQY

V: TRBV4-1
J: TRBJ2-7
length: 12
D: NA
CDR3: ASSQGGTDYEQY

V: TRBV3-1
J: TRBJ2-1
length: 12
D: NA
CDR3: ASSHSGGGNEQF

V: TRBV13
J: TRBJ2-5
length: 12
D: NA
CDR3: ASSLNRMADGQY

V: TRBV9
J: TRBJ2-1
length: 13
D: TRBD2
CDR3: ASSGSGGSHNEQF

V: TRBV4-2
J: TRBJ2-3
length: 15
D: NA
CDR3: ASSHNPPGRERDTQY

V: TRBV28
J: TRBJ2-7
length: 13
D: NA
CDR3: ATRGGARWGNEQY

V: TRBV3-1
J: TRBJ2-3
length: 15
D: NA
CDR3: ASSRFHGEEDTDTQY

V: TRBV7-9
J: TRBJ1-5
length: 11
D: NA
CDR3: ASSLSGSQPQH

V: TRBV28
J: TRBJ1-2
length: 12
D: NA
CDR3: ASSLIEPNDGYT

V: TRBV5-1
J: TRBJ2-3
length: 14
D: NA
CDR3: ASSLRDITGGDTQY

V: TRBV12-3/TRBV12-4
J: TRBJ2-4
length: 12
D: NA
CDR3: ASSLGGSVYIQY

V: TRBV10-3
J: TRBJ1-1
length: 11
D: NA
CDR3: AISDRGVAEAF

V: TRBV3-1
J: TRBJ1-4
length: 13
D: NA
CDR3: ASTLSIRSGEKLF

V: TRBV29-1
J: TRBJ2-7
length: 11
D: TRBD1
CDR3: SASQGQQHEQY

V: TRBV7-3
J: TRBJ2-5
length: 14
D: TRBD2
CDR3: ASSLLGGGGKETQY

V: TRBV7-2
J: TRBJ1-6
length: 14
D: TRBD1
CDR3: ASSSLQGARGSPLH

V: TRBV20-1
J: TRBJ1-5
length: 14
D: TRBD1
CDR3: SAFASGTGQNQPQH

V: TRBV2
J: TRBJ2-3
length: 13
D: TRBD1
CDR3: ASILDRGNIDTQY

V: TRBV5-6
J: TRBJ1-2
length: 15
D: NA
CDR3: ASSFFAGATNNYGYT

V: TRBV6-6
J: TRBJ2-3
length: 11
D: NA
CDR3: AIQRDLTDTQY

V: TRBV7-9
J: TRBJ2-1
length: 13
D: TRBD2
CDR3: AGSFTAAGGDEQF

V: TRBV7-9
J: TRBJ2-7
length: 14
D: NA
CDR3: ASSLAVGLSYNEQY

V: TRBV19
J: TRBJ2-3
length: 11
D: NA
CDR3: ASGDRSTDTQY

V: TRBV20-1
J: TRBJ2-7
length: 11
D: NA
CDR3: SATPTTSYEQY

V: TRBV6-1
J: TRBJ2-6
length: 13
D: NA
CDR3: ASRYDRSGANVLT

V: TRBV6-1
J: TRBJ1-2
length: 13
D: NA
CDR3: ASSATTRGAYGYT

V: TRBV27
J: NA
length: 11
D: NA
CDR3: ASSLARQETQF

V: TRBV4-3
J: TRBJ2-5
length: 14
D: NA
CDR3: ASALRGATSLETQY

V: TRBV6-5
J: TRBJ1-2
length: 13
D: NA
CDR3: AGSYSGSYLYGYT

V: TRBV4-2
J: TRBJ2-5
length: 12
D: NA
CDR3: ASSRQANQETQY

V: TRBV12-3/TRBV12-4
J: TRBJ1-1
length: 13
D: NA
CDR3: ASSAQHGLNTEAF